The TCR beta chain under discussion was sequenced for a study of siplizumab effects on memory and regulatory T cells. Study-level findings and limits: Only a minor fraction of alloreactive clones mapped to unstimulated subsets.

Each sample had roughly 10^5 TCR templates assayed. Assay: immunoSEQ multiplex PCR; the TCRdb copy retains only in-frame clones and omits some. The repertoire holds tens of thousands of clones, with 94% as singletons. This clone appeared once. Its specificity is unknown. V lost 1 base, J lost 3 bases, and 10 bases stayed unmatched. CDR3 length: 19 amino acids. Looked up from germline, CDR1 is SGHKS and CDR2 is YYEKEE (reference sequence). The chain uses TRBV5-5 and TRBJ2-2; 12 bases are shared with TRBD2. The TCR was taken from a human donor in good health. Source material: non-Treg CD4+ T cells sorted from blood. The CDR3 sequence: CASSLQLAGGVGDTGELFF. CDR3 bases: TGTGCCAGCAGCTTGCAACTAGCGGGAGGAGTAGGGGACACCGGGGAGCTGTTTTTT.